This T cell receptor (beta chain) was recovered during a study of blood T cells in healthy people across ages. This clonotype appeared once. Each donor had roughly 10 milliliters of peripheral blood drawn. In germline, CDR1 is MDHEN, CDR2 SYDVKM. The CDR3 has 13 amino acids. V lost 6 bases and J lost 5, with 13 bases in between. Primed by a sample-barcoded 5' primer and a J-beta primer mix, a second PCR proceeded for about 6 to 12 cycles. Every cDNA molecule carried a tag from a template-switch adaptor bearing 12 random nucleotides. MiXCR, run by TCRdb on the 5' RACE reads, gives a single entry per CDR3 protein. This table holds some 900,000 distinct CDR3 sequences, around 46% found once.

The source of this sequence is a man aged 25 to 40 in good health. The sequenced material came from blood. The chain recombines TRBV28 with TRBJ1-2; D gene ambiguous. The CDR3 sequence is CASSPGSQYGYTF. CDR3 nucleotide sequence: TGTGCCAGCAGCCCCGGGAGTCAATATGGCTACACCTTC.